Listed here are 19 T cell receptor beta chains from one sample, sequenced in a study of cytomegalovirus exposure and HLA in healthy donors. Amplification used 60 Vbeta primers and 13 Jbeta primers. Data came from immunoSEQ multiplex PCR; TCRdb stores just in-frame clones and leaves some out. The sample has 99,000 or so clones, roughly three quarters seen once; the top ten hold roughly 3.2%. The sample comprised PBMCs. The receptors come from a man aged 25 to 40 in good health and CMV-seronegative.

Turning to this clone: Germline and junction disagree at one end, which may indicate a read error. Other DNA sequences of this sample code for an identical CDR3. V and J are TRBV29-1 and TRBJ2-1; 8 bases match TRBD1. The CDR3 consists of 13 residues. Germline V CDR1 and CDR2: SQVTM, ANQGSEA. For the CDR3, the DNA is TGCAGCGCGTACCGGGACAGGAACAACGAGCAGTTCTTC. This encodes CSAYRDRNNEQFF.

This clone was observed a few times. This chain joins TRBV6-1 and TRBJ1-5, with a weak D call TRBD1 (6 bases). CDR1 is MNHNS and CDR2 is SASEGT in the germline V gene. Trimming pared 4 bases from V and 6 bases from J, leaving 10 bases between. The CDR3 extends over 13 amino acids. The CDR3 coding sequence is TGTGCCAGCAGTGGACAGGAACGTCAGCCCCAGCATTTT. Its protein product is CASSGQERQPQHF.

The rearrangement uses TRBV6-5 and TRBJ1-3, with 7 bases lining up with TRBD1. The CDR3 covers 14 residues. The V and J ends lost 9 bases and 1 base, in that order; junction bases with no gene match: 6. Per germline, CDR1 MNHEY and CDR2 SVGAGI. The CDR3 region has the DNA TGTGCCAGTAGGGACAGCTGGTCTGGAAACACCATATATTTT. Protein sequence: CASRDSWSGNTIYF.

The chain uses TRBV5-1 and TRBJ1-1, with TRBD1 identical over 12 bases. V dropped 4 bases and J dropped 4; count of bases not matched to a gene: 5. There are 15 residues in the CDR3. Per the germline V gene, CDR1 is SGHRS and CDR2 is YFSETQ. The CDR3 region is CASSKGQGASTEAFF. The CDR3 nucleotides read TGCGCCAGCAGCAAGGGACAGGGGGCATCCACTGAAGCTTTCTTT. The full variable domain, its missing parts supplied by reference TRBV5-1 and TRBJ1-1, is KAGVTQTPRYLIKTRGQQVTLSCSPISGHRSVSWYQQTPGQGLQFLFEYFSETQRNKGNFPGRFSGRQFSNSRSEMNVSTLELGDSALYLCASSKGQGASTEAFFGQGTRLTVV.

This clone has a handful of counts. The chain carries TRBV7-2 and TRBJ1-1, with D hard to call. The ends were cut back, 3 bases at V and 3 bases at J, with 11 bases in the middle. The CDR3 is 14 residues long. Germline V gene sequence: CDR1 SGHTA, CDR2 FQGNSA. CDR3 coding DNA: TGTGCCAGCAGCTTCTCGGCGGGCTACACTGAAGCTTTCTTT. Encoded protein: CASSFSAGYTEAFF.

The chain combines TRBV28 with TRBJ1-4; 7 bases fit TRBD1. The CDR3 spans 16 residues. J gave up 8 bases and V 6 bases, and 15 bases lay outside the gene matches. Germline V gene lookup returns CDR1 MDHEN and CDR2 SYDVKM. The CDR3 DNA follows: TGTGCCAGCAGCCTCGTCGAAGGACAGGCATCCGAAAAACTGTTTTTT. It specifies CASSLVEGQASEKLFF.

This clone was counted a few times. This chain links TRBV9 with TRBJ2-7, with D maybe TRBD2 (6 bases). V lost 0 bases, J lost 2 bases, and 9 bases lay in between. Looked up from germline, CDR1 is SGDLS and CDR2 is YYNGEE. This CDR3 is built from 14 residues. The DNA for the CDR3 is TGTGCCAGCAGCGTAGAGGCGGGGACCTACGAGCAGTACTTC. This gives the protein CASSVEAGTYEQYF.

This chain links TRBV29-1 with TRBJ1-2; weak D call: TRBD1 (6 bases). Trimming cost V 5 bases and J 10 bases, with 14 bases left between them. There are 11 residues in the CDR3. The germline V gene encodes CDR1 SQVTM and CDR2 ANQGSEA. The CDR3 coding sequence is TGCAGCGTTCATCAGGGGTTCGTCTACACCTTC. Its translation: CSVHQGFVYTF.

The V gene is TRBV28, the J gene TRBJ2-7; a possible D gene is TRBD1 (5 bases). This CDR3 comprises 17 residues. Trimming took 2 bases from V and 5 from J, leaving 22 bases between them. The V gene's germline CDR1 is MDHEN and CDR2 SYDVKM. CDR3 bases: TGTGCCAGCAGTTTAATCACGGGTGTCAGGGTTTCCAACGAGCAGTACTTC. Translation: CASSLITGVRVSNEQYF.

This clone was found a few times. The rearrangement joins TRBV6-4 to TRBJ2-1; 10 bases agree with TRBD1. Trimming cost V 4 bases and J 4 bases; bases outside gene matches: 4. Per the germline V gene, CDR1 is MRHNA and CDR2 is SNTAGT. This CDR3 is built from 15 residues. This CDR3 is CASSARQGAYNEQFF. CDR3 coding DNA: TGTGCCAGCAGTGCCAGACAGGGGGCTTACAATGAGCAGTTCTTC.

The chain couples TRBV6-6 to TRBJ1-1, with no clear D. The length of the CDR3 is 13 residues. Germline values: CDR1 MNHNY, CDR2 SVGAGI (reference sequence). V dropped 2 bases and J dropped 3 bases, with 7 bases sitting between them. CDR3 protein: CASSYLVDTEAFF. The CDR3 nucleotides read TGTGCCAGCAGTTACCTAGTGGACACTGAAGCTTTCTTT.

This clone has only one observation. The rearrangement uses TRBV10-3 and TRBJ2-7; 9 bases are shared with TRBD1. The V gene's germline CDR1 is ENHRY and CDR2 SYGVKD. Germline trimming cut 2 bases from V and 4 bases from J; bases unmatched to any gene: 6. CDR3 size: 15 residues. CDR3 residues: CAISERDRERYEQYF. In DNA form, the CDR3 reads TGTGCCATCAGTGAGCGGGACAGGGAGAGGTACGAGCAGTACTTC.

The chain couples TRBV5-1 to TRBJ1-4; 8 nucleotides agree with TRBD1. The CDR3 length is 15 residues. Germline trimming cut 4 bases from V and 8 bases from J; bases unmatched to any gene: 10. From germline, CDR1 is SGHRS and CDR2 YFSETQ. CDR3 sequence (DNA): TGCGCCAGCAGCGAGTGGGGACAGGCGTCAGAAAAACTGTTTTTT. Its protein product is CASSEWGQASEKLFF.

The chain links TRBV2 to TRBJ2-1, with 10 bases identical to TRBD2. The CDR3 covers 15 residues. CDR1 SNHLY and CDR2 FYNNEI come from the germline V gene. With 2 bases clipped from V and 8 bases from J, the junction kept 6 bases outside the gene matches. DNA of the CDR3: TGTGCCAGCAGTGAACAGAGCGGGAGGGCCCATGAGCAGTTCTTC. Translating it yields CASSEQSGRAHEQFF.

The CDR3 DNA reads TGTGCCAGCAGCTTTGGGGGGGCGAACTCCCCTTTCTACAATGAGCAGTTCTTC. Translated: CASSFGGANSPFYNEQFF. This chain links TRBV5-6 with TRBJ2-1, with TRBD2 as a possible D gene (7 bases). The CDR3 sequence is 18 residues long. Germline-derived CDR1 and CDR2 are SGHDT and YYEEEE. Trimming left V 2 bases short and J 3 bases short, with 21 bases between.

This clone was seen a handful of times. This rearrangement joins TRBV9 to TRBJ2-7, with 12 bases aligning to TRBD1. This CDR3 has 16 amino acids. Germline loops: CDR1 SGDLS, CDR2 YYNGEE. The junction had 6 bases not matched to a gene; V was cut back by 4 bases and J by 1 base. The CDR3 here is CASSPRDRGQSYEQYF. The DNA of the CDR3 is TGTGCCAGCAGCCCCCGGGACAGGGGGCAGTCCTACGAGCAGTACTTC.

This clone appeared a few times. The chain joins TRBV7-9 to TRBJ2-1; the match to TRBD1 covers 7 bases. This CDR3 spans 15 amino acids. The V gene end was trimmed by 6 bases and the J gene end by 0 bases; junction bases not matched to a gene: 5. Germline-derived CDR1 and CDR2 are SEHNR and FQNEAQ (reference sequence). The CDR3 region is CASSQDRNSYNEQFF. The CDR3 DNA is TGTGCCAGCAGTCAGGACAGGAACTCCTACAATGAGCAGTTCTTC.

The rearrangement joins TRBV7-2 to TRBJ1-1; D not resolved. The CDR3 is 14 amino acids. The V gene lost 7 bases and the J gene lost 4 bases, with 16 bases spanning the gap. Germline CDR1 SGHTA, CDR2 FQGNSA. CDR3 sequence reads: CASNKVGRVTEAFF. The CDR3 region has the DNA TGTGCCAGCAACAAGGTGGGGAGGGTCACTGAAGCTTTCTTT. The full variable domain, in which reference TRBV7-2 and TRBJ1-1 provide the parts outside the CDR3, is GAGVSQSPSNKVTEKGKDVELRCDPISGHTALYWYRQSLGQGLEFLIYFQGNSAPDKSGLPSDRFSAERTGGSVSTLTIQRTQQEDSAVYLCASNKVGRVTEAFFGQGTRLTVV.

This clone turned up a few times. The rearrangement links TRBV28 to TRBJ2-7, with a possible D match to TRBD2 (6 bases). This CDR3 has 13 residues. V lost 7 bases to trimming and J lost 2 bases, with 12 bases between them. CDR1 MDHEN and CDR2 SYDVKM come from the germline V gene. The CDR3 protein is CASMRGRTYEQYF. The CDR3 region has the DNA TGTGCCAGCATGCGGGGCCGGACCTACGAGCAGTACTTC.